The T cell receptor beta chain under discussion was sequenced for a study of T cells in Graves' hyperthyroidism and ophthalmopathy. This clonotype was seen a few times. RNA transcripts served as the template for amplifying TCR beta CDR3 regions. The HTBI primer set was used in a first-round RT-PCR of the TCR CDR3. Each CDR3 protein is one row after TCRdb ran MiXCR on the multiplex PCR reads. The sample holds hundreds of thousands of distinct CDR3 sequences, about 14% seen once. Unmatched junction bases numbered 18, after V lost 8 bases and J lost 7 bases. The CDR3 consists of 19 residues. Germline CDR1 and CDR2: SNHLY and FYNNEI.

This sequence joins TRBV2 and TRBJ2-1, with TRBD2 matching over 15 bases. This TCR came from a woman aged 50 to 65 with Graves' ophthalmopathy. Sequenced sample: blood. The CDR3 DNA reads as TGTGCCAGCTTTACCACCGGGTCCGGACTAGCGGGAGGGCTTAATGAGCAGTTCTTC. It codes for CASFTTGSGLAGGLNEQFF.